This T cell receptor (beta chain) was found in a study of human T cells and chemical hapten exposure. General study results and limits: The donor cohort had alopecia, so its immune response may not match that of healthy people. Expanded TCRs were compared with controls, and the expanded TCRs formed significantly more large CDR3 similarity clusters.

Time point in this sample: patch test 1, 2 weeks after DPC sensitization. The treatment: therapeutic diphenylcyclopropenone sensitization with weekly scalp DPC. The CDR3 sequence is 18 residues long. Germline assignment: CDR1 MNHEY and CDR2 SVGAGI. The V and J ends lost 2 bases and 2 bases, in that order; junction bases with no gene match: 10. TCRdb re-called the RACE reads with MiXCR, one entry per CDR3 protein. The table has 180,000 or so distinct CDR3 sequences, about a fifth seen once. This clonotype showed up many times. Its antigen is not known. This rearrangement joins TRBV6-5 to TRBJ2-1; 9 nucleotides line up with TRBD2. Material: whole blood, obtained in connection with sensitization to the hapten diphenylcyclopropenone (DPC). The origin of this receptor is a woman between 45 and 65 years old with alopecia areata. Some clones in this sample may be carry-over from other donors' samples. The CDR3 here is CASSYGIAGETTYNEQFF. The CDR3 DNA sequence: TGTGCCAGCAGTTACGGGATAGCGGGAGAAACAACCTACAATGAGCAGTTCTTC.